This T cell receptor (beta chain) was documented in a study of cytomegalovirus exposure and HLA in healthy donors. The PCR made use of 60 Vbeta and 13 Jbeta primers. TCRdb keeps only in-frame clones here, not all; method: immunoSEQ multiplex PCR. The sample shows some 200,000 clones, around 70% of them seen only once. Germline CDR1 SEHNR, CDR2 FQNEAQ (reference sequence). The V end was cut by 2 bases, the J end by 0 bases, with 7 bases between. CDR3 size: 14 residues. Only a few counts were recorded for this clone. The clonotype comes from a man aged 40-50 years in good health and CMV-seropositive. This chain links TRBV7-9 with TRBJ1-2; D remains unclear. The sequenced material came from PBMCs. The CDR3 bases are TGTGCCAGCAGCTTATTGCTACCTAACTATGGCTACACCTTC. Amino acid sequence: CASSLLLPNYGYTF.